The 28 T cell receptor beta chains below were found in one sample sequenced in a study of response to subunit inactivated influenza vaccine. TCRdb re-analysed the RT-PCR reads in MiXCR, keeping a single row per CDR3 protein. This table has around 480,000 distinct CDR3 sequences, about 15% appearing once. The sequencing here drew on CD4+ T cells sorted from PBMCs, taken less than 30 months after vaccination. Receptors originate from a man between 50 and 69 years old who received an inactivated influenza vaccine.

The sample holds a few counts of this clonotype. The gene calls are TRBV12-3 or TRBV12-4 and TRBJ2-5; no definite D call. V shed 7 bases and J shed 4 bases, with 7 bases lying between them. This CDR3 has 11 residues. This CDR3 reads CASTSAETQYF. In DNA, the CDR3 is TGTGCCAGCACCTCTGCAGAGACCCAGTACTTC.

A single count supports this clonotype. The V call is TRBV5-1, the J call TRBJ2-1, with 9 bases identical to TRBD2. CDR1 and CDR2 from the germline V gene are SGHRS and YFSETQ. The CDR3 sequence is 17 residues long. The V and J ends lost 3 bases and 8 bases, in that order; junction bases with no gene match: 15. The CDR3 coding sequence is TGCGCCAGCAGCTCGGGCCCTACTAGCGCGGGGGGGTATGAGCAGTTCTTC. This sequence encodes CASSSGPTSAGGYEQFF.

The chain employs TRBV29-1 and TRBJ2-4; TRBD1 matches at 9 bases. The length of the CDR3 is 14 residues. Trimming removed 5 bases from V and 2 bases from J; junction bases left unmatched: 4. Germline V gene sequence: CDR1 SQVTM, CDR2 ANQGSEA. The CDR3 DNA reads TGCAGCGTTCAAACAGGGGGCTCCAAAAACATTCAGTACTTC. This gives the protein CSVQTGGSKNIQYF.

This clonotype appeared a few times. The chain couples TRBV11-2 to TRBJ1-2; possibly TRBD1 for D (5 bases). This CDR3 comprises 13 residues. Trimming took 3 bases from V and 3 from J, leaving 8 bases between them. CDR1 and CDR2 (germline): SGHAT, FQNNGV. The CDR3 protein is CASSFRQHYGYTF. CDR3 nucleotide sequence: TGTGCCAGCAGCTTCCGACAGCACTATGGCTACACCTTC.

CDR3 bases: TGCAGCGTGATTCCGGGACCTAACTACGAGCAGTACTTC. Residues: CSVIPGPNYEQYF. The V gene is TRBV29-1, the J gene TRBJ2-7; D is tentatively TRBD1 or TRBD2 (5 bases each). The CDR3 contains 13 residues. V lost 6 bases and J lost 3, with 15 bases in between. Germline V lookup: CDR1 SQVTM, CDR2 ANQGSEA.

Concerning this clonotype: One end of the junction varies from germline; a read error may be responsible. J is TRBJ2-5 and V is TRBV7-7; no definite D call. Germline CDR1 reads SSHAT; CDR2 reads FNYEAQ (reference sequence). CDR3 length: 13 residues. The CDR3 DNA sequence: TGTGCTAGCAGCTCTTTAGTGTTGGAGACCCAGTACTTC. Translating it yields CASSSLVLETQYF.

The genes are TRBV20-1 and TRBJ2-5; D may match TRBD1 or TRBD2 (5 bases each). This CDR3 is built from 14 residues. V lost 7 bases, J lost 3 bases, and 18 bases lay in between. Germline V gene lookup returns CDR1 DFQATT and CDR2 SNEGSKA (reference sequence). CDR3 sequence (DNA): TGCAGTGGCTTACACAGGTCCGGGGAAGAGACCCAGTACTTC. Translated, it gives CSGLHRSGEETQYF.

The chain combines TRBV3-1 with TRBJ1-2, with unresolved D. The CDR3 has 13 residues. The V gene's germline CDR1 is LGHDT and CDR2 YNNKEL (reference sequence). The V end lost 4 bases, the J end lost 4 bases, and 10 bases lay between the germline ends. The CDR3 region has the DNA TGTGCCAGCAGCCGTGGGGTCTTCTATGGCTACACCTTC. It encodes CASSRGVFYGYTF.

The rearrangement joins TRBV15 to TRBJ1-5; TRBD1 agrees at 7 bases. The CDR3 length is 19 residues. The V gene end was trimmed by 0 bases and the J gene end by 2 bases; junction bases not matched to a gene: 13. The germline V gene encodes CDR1 LNHNV and CDR2 YYDKDF (reference sequence). The CDR3 coding sequence is TGTGCCACCAGCAGAGATTGGGCCCCAGGGGGGAACGGCAATCAGCCCCAGCATTTT. The encoded protein is CATSRDWAPGGNGNQPQHF.

This clonotype appeared many times. The V gene is TRBV20-1, the J gene TRBJ2-7, with TRBD2 identical over 12 bases. CDR1 is DFQATT, CDR2 SNEGSKA, per germline (reference sequence). CDR3 length equals 16 residues. Trimming at V came to 1 base and at J to 2 bases, leaving 6 bases not matched to a gene. CDR3 in amino acids: CSARASGGVITYEQYF. CDR3 sequence (DNA): TGCAGTGCTAGAGCTAGCGGGGGGGTTATAACCTACGAGCAGTACTTC.

The chain recombines TRBV20-1 with TRBJ2-3; no clear D. V lost 5 bases and J 2 bases, leaving 17 bases between the germline ends. This CDR3 region has 15 residues. Per germline, CDR1 DFQATT and CDR2 SNEGSKA (reference sequence). DNA of the CDR3: TGCAGTGCTGGGGATACAATGGGAAACACAGATACGCAGTATTTT. This encodes CSAGDTMGNTDTQYF.

This clonotype was found a few times. The genes are TRBV7-2 and TRBJ1-1; TRBD1 aligns across 8 bases. Germline trimming cut 2 bases from V and 6 bases from J; bases unmatched to any gene: 8. CDR3 length equals 15 residues. Germline V gene sequence: CDR1 SGHTA, CDR2 FQGNSA. The CDR3 DNA sequence: TGTGCCAGCAGCTTATGGGGTCAGGGGGCTGCTGAAGCTTTCTTT. Its translation is CASSLWGQGAAEAFF.

J is TRBJ2-4 and V is TRBV7-8; 9 nucleotides line up with TRBD1. Trimming at V came to 3 bases and at J to 8 bases, leaving 8 bases not matched to a gene. Per germline, CDR1 SGHVS and CDR2 FQNEAQ. The CDR3 is 15 amino acids. This CDR3 is CASSFGQGSAYIQYF. The DNA of the CDR3 is TGTGCCAGCAGCTTCGGACAGGGGTCGGCGTACATTCAGTACTTC.

The CDR3 is CATSAPLGNEQFF. Here the CDR3 DNA reads TGTGCCACCAGTGCCCCCCTGGGCAATGAGCAGTTCTTC. The chain carries TRBV24-1 and TRBJ2-1, with no clear D. Trimming shortened V by 5 bases and J by 6 bases, and 10 bases separated the two germline ends. The CDR3 is 13 residues long. CDR1 is KGHDR and CDR2 is SFDVKD in the germline V gene.

V and J are TRBV4-3 and TRBJ2-2, with D maybe TRBD2 (6 bases). Germline CDR1 reads LGHNA; CDR2 reads YSLEER. The CDR3 contains 15 residues. Deletions cut 7 bases from V and 4 bases from J, with 16 bases between. CDR3 sequence: CASNPRGLGTGELFF. The CDR3 DNA is TGCGCCAGCAACCCTCGGGGGTTGGGCACCGGGGAGCTGTTTTTT.

This clonotype turned up a few times. V usage is TRBV6-2 or TRBV6-3 and J usage is TRBJ1-2; the D is unclear. Looked up from germline, CDR1 is MNHEY and CDR2 is SVGEGT. V lost 0 bases and J 2 bases, leaving 7 bases between the germline ends. The CDR3 is made up of 14 amino acids. In DNA, the CDR3 is TGTGCCAGCAGTTACTCGCAGACCAACTATGGCTACACCTTC. Its translation: CASSYSQTNYGYTF.

The chain recombines TRBV6-2 or TRBV6-3 with TRBJ2-6, with D uncertain. The CDR3 loop spans 15 amino acids. Trimming left V 2 bases short and J 0 bases short, with 5 bases between. Germline V gene sequence: CDR1 MNHEY, CDR2 SVGEGT. The CDR3 nucleotides read TGTGCCAGCAGTTACGGTACCTCTGGGGCCAACGTCCTGACTTTC. Its translation: CASSYGTSGANVLTF.

Here the CDR3 DNA reads TGTGCCAGCAGCCAAATAGGTGCTAATGAAAAACTGTTTTTT. Protein product: CASSQIGANEKLFF. J is TRBJ1-4 and V is TRBV7-2; D gene unclear. The germline gives CDR1 SGHTA, CDR2 FQGNSA. V lost 5 bases and J lost 3, with 10 bases in between. This CDR3 has 14 residues.

This clonotype was counted a few times. The V gene is TRBV4-2, the J gene TRBJ2-7, with 11 bases lining up with TRBD2. CDR1 is LGHNA, CDR2 YNFKEQ, per germline. The CDR3 is 16 residues long. The junction had 4 bases not matched to a gene; V was cut back by 2 bases and J by 1 base. The CDR3 DNA follows: TGTGCCAGCAGCCAACCCGGGACTAGCGGATCCTACGAGCAGTACTTC. This gives the protein CASSQPGTSGSYEQYF.

The V call is TRBV18, the J call TRBJ2-5, with D perhaps matching TRBD2 (6 bases). CDR3 size: 14 residues. Germline V lookup: CDR1 KGHSH, CDR2 LQKENI. V gave up 1 base and J gave up 5 bases, with 11 bases separating them. CDR3: CASSPRGVRETQYF. CDR3 coding DNA: TGTGCCAGCTCACCACGGGGGGTACGCGAGACCCAGTACTTC.

The chain employs TRBV5-1 and TRBJ2-3; tentative D call: TRBD2 (6 bases). This CDR3 region has 15 residues. Between the trimmed V and J ends, which lost 6 bases and 0 bases, there was a span of 14 bases. The V gene's germline CDR1 is SGHRS and CDR2 YFSETQ. The CDR3 protein is CASKPPGGSTDTQYF. CDR3 nucleotide sequence: TGCGCCAGCAAACCGCCCGGGGGAAGCACAGATACGCAGTATTTT. Filled out from reference TRBV5-1 and TRBJ2-3, the complete variable domain reads KAGVTQTPRYLIKTRGQQVTLSCSPISGHRSVSWYQQTPGQGLQFLFEYFSETQRNKGNFPGRFSGRQFSNSRSEMNVSTLELGDSALYLCASKPPGGSTDTQYFGPGTRLTVL.

This rearrangement joins TRBV7-2 to TRBJ2-7; 12 bases fit TRBD2. J was trimmed by 5 bases and V by 5 bases; bases with no gene match: 4. CDR3 length equals 14 residues. Germline assignment: CDR1 SGHTA and CDR2 FQGNSA. In DNA, the CDR3 is TGTGCCAGCAGCGCCCCTAGCGGGAGGGACGAGCAGTACTTC. It yields the protein CASSAPSGRDEQYF.

The V gene is TRBV12-3 or TRBV12-4, the J gene TRBJ2-2; 8 nucleotides agree with TRBD1. Unmatched junction bases numbered 12, after V lost 6 bases and J lost 3 bases. The CDR3 spans 17 residues. The CDR3 DNA is TGTGCCAGCAGCGACTTAGCAGGGGGCTTCGACACCGGGGAGCTGTTTTTT. Its translation: CASSDLAGGFDTGELFF.

The rearrangement links TRBV5-6 to TRBJ1-5, with 9 bases lining up with TRBD1. Germline V gene lookup returns CDR1 SGHDT and CDR2 YYEEEE. The V segment lost 4 bases and the J segment 2 bases; nucleotides outside the gene matches: 7. This CDR3 region has 16 residues. DNA of the CDR3: TGTGCCAGCAGCCCTAGACAGGGGGTCGGCAATCAGCCCCAGCATTTT. This codes for CASSPRQGVGNQPQHF.

A few counts support this clonotype. This sequence joins TRBV7-9 and TRBJ2-3; D unresolved. CDR3 length equals 15 residues. V lost 2 bases to trimming and J lost 6 bases, with 15 bases between them. CDR1 and CDR2 (germline): SEHNR, FQNEAQ (reference sequence). CDR3 sequence reads: CASSLRTGNEDTQYF. The CDR3 nucleotides are TGTGCCAGCAGCTTAAGAACTGGAAATGAGGATACGCAGTATTTT. The variable domain in full, completed from reference TRBV7-9 and TRBJ2-3, reads DTGVSQNPRHKITKRGQNVTFRCDPISEHNRLYWYRQTLGQGPEFLTYFQNEAQLEKSRLLSDRFSAERPKGSFSTLEIQRTEQGDSAMYLCASSLRTGNEDTQYFGPGTRLTVL.

The chain joins TRBV12-3 or TRBV12-4 to TRBJ2-2, with D unresolved. The germline V and J ends were trimmed by 6 bases and 2 bases, with 10 bases remaining between them. CDR3 length equals 14 residues. CDR3 sequence: CASRVLTNTGELFF. DNA of the CDR3: TGTGCCAGCAGGGTCCTTACAAACACCGGGGAGCTGTTTTTT.

This clonotype was counted only a few times. CDR3 sequence reads: CASSLWAGTRSGNEQFF. CDR3 bases: TGTGCCAGCAGCTTGTGGGCTGGGACTAGGTCTGGGAATGAGCAGTTCTTC. This chain joins TRBV5-5 and TRBJ2-1; 8 bases map to TRBD2. CDR1 and CDR2 (germline): SGHKS, YYEKEE (reference sequence). Trimming removed 1 base from V and 7 bases from J; junction bases left unmatched: 13. The length of the CDR3 is 17 residues.

The chain links TRBV5-6 to TRBJ2-2; 8 bases agree with TRBD2. CDR3 length equals 18 residues. V lost 1 base to trimming and J lost 1 base; unmatched junction nucleotides: 9. CDR1 is SGHDT, CDR2 YYEEEE, per germline. The CDR3 here is CASSLIPGGIVNTGELFF. Here the CDR3 DNA reads TGTGCCAGCAGCTTGATTCCGGGGGGGATAGTGAACACCGGGGAGCTGTTTTTT.